These 4 T cell receptor beta chains originate from one sample sequenced in a study of blood T cell repertoires in COVID-19. Repertoires were generated with immunoSEQ multiplex PCR, while TCRdb's copy carries only in-frame clones and drops some. The sample lists some 95,000 clones; roughly nine tenths were seen once. Sequences were obtained from peripheral blood. The source is a human donor with active COVID-19. The donor label of this sample is uncertain.

The V gene is TRBV6-5, the J gene TRBJ2-5; 14 nucleotides agree with TRBD2. The CDR3 has 14 amino acids. The germline gives CDR1 MNHEY, CDR2 SVGAGI. Trimming cost V 8 bases and J 2 bases; bases outside gene matches: 1. CDR3 residues: CASRTSGGQETQYF. In nucleotides, the CDR3 is TGTGCCAGCCGGACTAGCGGGGGGCAAGAGACCCAGTACTTC.

The rearrangement uses TRBV5-1 and TRBJ2-1; 9 nucleotides agree with TRBD2. CDR1 SGHRS and CDR2 YFSETQ come from the germline V gene. The V and J ends lost 5 bases and 8 bases, in that order; junction bases with no gene match: 5. The CDR3 is made up of 13 amino acids. CDR3: CASSLLAGHEQFF. The CDR3 DNA is TGCGCCAGCAGTCTACTAGCGGGCCATGAGCAGTTCTTC.

In this sample, this clone turned up a few times. V and J are TRBV6-1 and TRBJ2-1; D might be TRBD2 (7 bases). Trimming left V 3 bases short and J 9 bases short, with 27 bases between. CDR3 length: 18 residues. Germline V gives CDR1 MNHNS, CDR2 SASEGT. The CDR3 here is CASSDGEQGRGTWGEQFF. For the CDR3, the DNA is TGTGCCAGCAGTGACGGGGAGCAGGGGAGGGGGACTTGGGGTGAGCAGTTCTTC.

The gene calls are TRBV2 and TRBJ2-1; perhaps TRBD2 as D (5 bases). The CDR3 runs 14 residues. Trimming removed 5 bases from V and 0 bases from J, with 8 bases in between. The germline CDR1 and CDR2 sequences are SNHLY and FYNNEI. CDR3 nucleotide sequence: TGTGCCAGCAGTTCGCGGGTCTCCTACAATGAGCAGTTCTTC. It translates to CASSSRVSYNEQFF.